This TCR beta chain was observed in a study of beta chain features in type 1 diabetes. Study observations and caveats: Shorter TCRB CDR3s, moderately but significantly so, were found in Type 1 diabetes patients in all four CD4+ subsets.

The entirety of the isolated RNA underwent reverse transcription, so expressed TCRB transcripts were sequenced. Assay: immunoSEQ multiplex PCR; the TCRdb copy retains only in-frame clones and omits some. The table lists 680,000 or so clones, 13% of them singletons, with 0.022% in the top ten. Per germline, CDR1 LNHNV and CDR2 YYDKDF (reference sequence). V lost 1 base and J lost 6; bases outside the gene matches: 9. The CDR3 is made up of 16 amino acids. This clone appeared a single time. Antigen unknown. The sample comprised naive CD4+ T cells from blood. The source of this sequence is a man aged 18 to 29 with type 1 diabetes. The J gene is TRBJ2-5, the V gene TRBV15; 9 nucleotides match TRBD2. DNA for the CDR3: TGTGCCACCAGCAGAGGTTTAGCGGGGGCCGCGAAGACCCAGTACTTC. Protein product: CATSRGLAGAAKTQYF. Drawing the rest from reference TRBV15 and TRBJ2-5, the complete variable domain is DAMVIQNPRYQVTQFGKPVTLSCSQTLNHNVMYWYQQKSSQAPKLLFHYYDKDFNNEADTPDNFQSRRPNTSFCFLDIRSPGLGDTAMYLCATSRGLAGAAKTQYFGPGTRLLVL.